These 9 T cell receptor beta chains were sequenced from one sample in a study of blood T cell repertoires in COVID-19. TCRdb's copy holds only in-frame clones and misses some; the assay was immunoSEQ multiplex PCR. The profile covers fewer than 45,000 clones, with roughly 90% appearing a single time and less than 30% taken by the ten largest. What was sequenced was peripheral blood. The receptors shown here come from a man aged 55-75 years with active or convalescent COVID-19.

The chain joins TRBV11-2 to TRBJ1-6; 7 nucleotides match TRBD1. Looked up from germline, CDR1 is SGHAT and CDR2 is FQNNGV. V dropped 5 bases and J dropped 6; count of bases not matched to a gene: 10. The CDR3 is 16 residues long. CDR3 coding DNA: TGTGCCAGCAGCCCGATCAGGGGACAGCCTAATTCACCCCTCCACTTT. It codes for CASSPIRGQPNSPLHF.

The rearrangement joins TRBV7-2 to TRBJ2-2; no firm D call. The CDR3 is 15 residues long. Trimming took off 2 bases at V and 4 bases at J, with 11 bases between the two ends. Germline assignment: CDR1 SGHTA and CDR2 FQGNSA. The CDR3 loop reads CASSLSLPSTGELFF. The CDR3 region has the DNA TGTGCCAGCAGCTTAAGTCTACCGTCCACCGGGGAGCTGTTTTTT.

The chain is built from TRBV5-3 and TRBJ2-1, with 9 nucleotides matching TRBD2. TRBV5-3 is sorted into the ORF group, with uncertain function. The CDR3 loop spans 14 amino acids. V shed 4 bases, J shed 4 bases, and the junction held 3 bases outside the gene matches. The DNA of the CDR3 is TGTGCCAGAAGCGGCGGGAGGGTGTACAATGAGCAGTTCTTC. Translating it yields CARSGGRVYNEQFF.

This sequence joins TRBV5-1 and TRBJ1-4; D gene uncertain. The ends were cut back, 1 base at V and 0 bases at J, with 7 bases in the middle. The CDR3 is made up of 15 amino acids. Germline assignment: CDR1 SGHRS and CDR2 YFSETQ. In DNA, the CDR3 is TGCGCCAGCAGCTTGAACTCTGCAACTAATGAAAAACTGTTTTTT. Encoded protein: CASSLNSATNEKLFF.

This clone has only one observation. The chain couples TRBV5-1 to TRBJ2-5; 7 bases match TRBD2. Germline values: CDR1 SGHRS, CDR2 YFSETQ. CDR3 size: 16 residues. V trimming: 0 bases; J trimming: 1 base; junction bases outside the gene matches: 6. CDR3 nucleotide sequence: TGCGCCAGCAGCTTGGGATGGGGGGGAAGCCAAGAGACCCAGTACTTC. Amino acid sequence: CASSLGWGGSQETQYF.

The chain couples TRBV7-2 to TRBJ2-3; 13 bases agree with TRBD2. The V gene end was trimmed by 5 bases and the J gene end by 0 bases; junction bases not matched to a gene: 11. Germline lookup yields CDR1 SGHTA and CDR2 FQGNSA. The CDR3 spans 19 residues. The CDR3 region is CASSLKRTSGSASTDTQYF. The CDR3, as DNA: TGTGCCAGCAGCCTCAAACGGACTAGCGGGAGTGCTAGCACAGATACGCAGTATTTT.

The rearrangement uses TRBV27 and TRBJ2-7; D gene unclear. The V end lost 5 bases, the J end lost 0 bases, and 20 bases lay between the germline ends. CDR1 is MNHEY, CDR2 SMNVEV, per germline (reference sequence). This CDR3 spans 17 amino acids. The CDR3 nucleotides are TGTGCCAGCAGTCCCACAGCCACCCCCGGCTACTCCTACGAGCAGTACTTC. This codes for CASSPTATPGYSYEQYF.

The chain is built from TRBV7-6 and TRBJ2-5; D is possibly TRBD1 (6 bases). This CDR3 has 14 residues. Trimming took off 4 bases at V and 5 bases at J, with 14 bases between the two ends. Looked up from germline, CDR1 is SGHVS and CDR2 is FNYEAQ. This CDR3 reads CASSSTYRDETQYF. The CDR3 DNA reads as TGTGCCAGCAGCTCCACCTACAGGGATGAGACCCAGTACTTC.

This chain links TRBV24-1 with TRBJ2-5; 7 bases are a match to TRBD1. Losses at the gene ends were 3 bases for V and 3 bases for J; bases not matched to a gene: 3. The germline gives CDR1 KGHDR, CDR2 SFDVKD. CDR3 size: 14 residues. CDR3 protein: CATSDAQGEETQYF. Here the CDR3 DNA reads TGTGCCACCAGTGATGCCCAGGGGGAAGAGACCCAGTACTTC.